The next 19 T cell receptor beta chains were all read from a single sample in a study of cytomegalovirus exposure and HLA in healthy donors. PCR was performed using 60 Vbeta and 13 Jbeta primers. Here immunoSEQ multiplex PCR was the method, and the copy in TCRdb shows in-frame clones only, minus some. Of approximately 270,000 clones listed, 75% to 90% are singletons. Sequences were obtained from PBMCs. The receptors were sampled from a girl aged 2 to 10 in good health and CMV-seronegative.

The chain couples TRBV6-1 to TRBJ2-1, with D possibly TRBD2 on 6 matching bases. Germline loops: CDR1 MNHNS, CDR2 SASEGT. This CDR3 comprises 16 residues. V lost 1 base and J lost 4, with 14 bases in between. The CDR3 is CASSEEQNRGYNEQFF. For the CDR3, the DNA is TGTGCCAGCAGTGAAGAACAGAACCGGGGGTACAATGAGCAGTTCTTC.

The table lists this clone with a count of one. The rearrangement joins TRBV7-2 to TRBJ2-5; D is perhaps TRBD1 (6 bases). V was cut by 3 bases and J by 5 bases, with 13 bases left in between. The CDR3 has 14 amino acids. Looked up from germline, CDR1 is SGHTA and CDR2 is FQGNSA. DNA for the CDR3: TGTGCCAGCAGCTTCTGGGCAGGGGTGGAGACCCAGTACTTC. Translated: CASSFWAGVETQYF.

The rearrangement links TRBV5-4 to TRBJ2-3; D unclear. Germline-derived CDR1 and CDR2 are SGHNT and YYREEE (reference sequence). The CDR3 totals 14 residues. Trimming pared 0 bases from V and 1 base from J, leaving 6 bases between. CDR3 coding DNA: TGTGCCAGCAGCTTGGAGCAACGCACAGATACGCAGTATTTT. This codes for CASSLEQRTDTQYF.

The V call is TRBV27, the J call TRBJ1-1, with 8 bases aligning to TRBD1. The V segment lost 5 bases and the J segment 0 bases; nucleotides outside the gene matches: 8. The length of the CDR3 is 16 residues. CDR1 and CDR2 from the germline V gene are MNHEY and SMNVEV (reference sequence). CDR3 amino acids: CASSRQGLRMNTEAFF. The CDR3 DNA is TGTGCCAGCAGTCGACAGGGGCTCCGAATGAACACTGAAGCTTTCTTT.

This clone was seen a few times. The rearrangement joins TRBV5-1 to TRBJ2-3; no clear D gene. The germline V gene has CDR1 SGHRS and CDR2 YFSETQ. V lost 3 bases, J lost 4 bases, and 6 bases lay in between. The CDR3 covers 12 residues. CDR3 coding DNA: TGCGCCAGCAGCTCCTCTTCAGATACGCAGTATTTT. This encodes CASSSSSDTQYF.

V and J are TRBV11-2 and TRBJ1-1, with D maybe TRBD1 (5 bases). V was shortened by 1 base and J by 5 bases, with 14 bases between the two germline ends. From germline, CDR1 is SGHAT and CDR2 FQNNGV. This CDR3 has 15 amino acids. The CDR3: CASSLGPGERTEAFF. CDR3 DNA: TGTGCCAGCAGCTTAGGGCCGGGGGAGAGGACTGAAGCTTTCTTT.

This sequence joins TRBV9 and TRBJ2-7; 10 bases fit TRBD1. CDR3 length: 13 amino acids. The V and J ends lost 3 bases and 7 bases, in that order; junction bases with no gene match: 4. The germline V gene encodes CDR1 SGDLS and CDR2 YYNGEE. The CDR3 protein is CASSGGQGGEQYF. For the CDR3, the DNA is TGTGCCAGCAGCGGAGGACAGGGGGGAGAGCAGTACTTC.

The rearrangement joins TRBV4-1 to TRBJ2-7, with D perhaps TRBD2 (6 bases). Germline assignment: CDR1 MGHRA and CDR2 YSYEKL. Trimming cost V 0 bases and J 6 bases, with 12 bases left between them. The length of the CDR3 is 14 residues. This chain's CDR3 is CASSQEGGRSEQYF. DNA of the CDR3: TGCGCCAGCAGCCAAGAGGGGGGAAGGTCCGAGCAGTACTTC.

The chain links TRBV30 to TRBJ2-7; 7 nucleotides match TRBD2. The CDR3 covers 14 residues. The V gene end was trimmed by 1 base and the J gene end by 0 bases; junction bases not matched to a gene: 3. The germline CDR1 and CDR2 sequences are GTSNPN and SVGIG (reference sequence). The CDR3 coding sequence is TGTGCCTGGAGTGCCGGGGGGTACTCCTACGAGCAGTACTTC. Encoded protein: CAWSAGGYSYEQYF.

The chain has TRBV4-1 and TRBJ1-2; 8 nucleotides match TRBD1. The CDR3 runs to 15 residues. V lost 1 base and J lost 3; bases outside the gene matches: 4. Germline V gives CDR1 MGHRA, CDR2 YSYEKL. DNA of the CDR3: TGCGCCAGCAGCCAAGCCGTCAGGGGGCACTATGGCTACACCTTC. Its protein product is CASSQAVRGHYGYTF.

The CDR3 region has the DNA TGCGCCAGCAGTCGCGGGGGACTCCTCAACACCGGGGAGCTGTTTTTT. Amino acid sequence: CASSRGGLLNTGELFF. The V call is TRBV5-1, the J call TRBJ2-2; 7 positions agree with TRBD2. CDR3 size: 16 residues. The germline V gene has CDR1 SGHRS and CDR2 YFSETQ. J gave up 2 bases and V 5 bases, and 9 bases lay outside the gene matches.

The V gene is TRBV28, the J gene TRBJ1-4; D uncertain. CDR1 is MDHEN and CDR2 is SYDVKM in the germline V gene. The CDR3 covers 15 residues. Trimming removed 3 bases at V and 0 bases at J, with 8 bases between. The CDR3 protein is CASSLPTTTNEKLFF. The CDR3, as DNA: TGTGCCAGCAGTTTGCCGACTACAACTAATGAAAAACTGTTTTTT.

This sequence joins TRBV28 and TRBJ2-1; no clear D. The CDR3 is 15 amino acids. The ends were cut back, 3 bases at V and 4 bases at J, with 13 bases in the middle. Germline CDR1 MDHEN, CDR2 SYDVKM. CDR3 bases: TGTGCCAGCAGTTTTCGCCCAGGCAGGTACAATGAGCAGTTCTTC. Its translation: CASSFRPGRYNEQFF.

This clone was recorded only once. The chain links TRBV25-1 to TRBJ2-5, with 7 bases identical to TRBD2. In germline, CDR1 is MGHDK, CDR2 SYGVNS. The J segment lost 5 bases and the V segment lost 8 bases, leaving 5 bases of the junction unmatched. This CDR3 is built from 12 residues. The CDR3 region is CASGLGIETQYF. The DNA of the CDR3 is TGTGCCAGCGGACTAGGGATTGAGACCCAGTACTTC. Full variable domain (missing parts from reference TRBV25-1 and TRBJ2-5): EADIYQTPRYLVIGTGKKITLECSQTMGHDKMYWYQQDPGMELHLIHYSYGVNSTEKGDLSSESTVSRIRTEHFPLTLESARPSHTSQYLCASGLGIETQYFGPGTRLLVL.

A note on this clone: The same CDR3 also results from other DNA sequences found in this sample. This sequence joins TRBV4-1 and TRBJ2-7, with TRBD2 as a possible D gene (6 bases). V was shortened by 5 bases and J by 3 bases, with 23 bases between the two germline ends. The V gene's germline CDR1 is MGHRA and CDR2 YSYEKL. CDR3 length: 17 amino acids. Here the CDR3 reads CASSSHGSGGNRYEQYF. CDR3 in DNA: TGCGCCAGCAGCTCCCATGGCAGCGGCGGGAATCGCTACGAGCAGTACTTC.

CDR3 bases: TGTGCCAGCAGTGAAGACTCTTCATTTAATGAAAAACTGTTTTTT. As protein: CASSEDSSFNEKLFF. J is TRBJ1-4 and V is TRBV6-1; D call uncertain. Germline V gene lookup returns CDR1 MNHNS and CDR2 SASEGT. V was trimmed by 1 base and J by 4 bases, leaving 10 bases between them. The CDR3 has 15 amino acids.

This chain joins TRBV7-9 and TRBJ1-2, with D hard to call. V gave up 1 base and J gave up 8 bases, with 8 bases separating them. From germline, CDR1 is SEHNR and CDR2 FQNEAQ (reference sequence). The CDR3 length is 12 residues. CDR3 residues: CASSLGRPGYTF. The CDR3 coding sequence is TGTGCCAGCAGCTTAGGGCGGCCAGGCTACACCTTC.

This clone has just one count. The V call is TRBV5-1, the J call TRBJ2-1, with D maybe TRBD1 (6 bases). This CDR3 comprises 15 residues. With 4 bases removed from V and 6 bases from J, the gap between germline ends came to 17 bases. Germline V gene data show CDR1 as SGHRS and CDR2 as YFSETQ. DNA for the CDR3: TGCGCCAGCAGCGAGTGGGACAAAAGAGGCAATGAGCAGTTCTTC. It translates to CASSEWDKRGNEQFF.

The sample holds one count of this clone. The chain employs TRBV4-2 and TRBJ1-5, with TRBD1 matching over 7 bases. This CDR3 has 15 residues. With 1 base clipped from V and 0 bases from J, the junction kept 0 bases outside the gene matches. The germline V gene encodes CDR1 LGHNA and CDR2 YNFKEQ. CDR3 in amino acids: CASSQGDSSNQPQHF. DNA of the CDR3: TGTGCCAGCAGCCAAGGGGACAGTAGCAATCAGCCCCAGCATTTT.